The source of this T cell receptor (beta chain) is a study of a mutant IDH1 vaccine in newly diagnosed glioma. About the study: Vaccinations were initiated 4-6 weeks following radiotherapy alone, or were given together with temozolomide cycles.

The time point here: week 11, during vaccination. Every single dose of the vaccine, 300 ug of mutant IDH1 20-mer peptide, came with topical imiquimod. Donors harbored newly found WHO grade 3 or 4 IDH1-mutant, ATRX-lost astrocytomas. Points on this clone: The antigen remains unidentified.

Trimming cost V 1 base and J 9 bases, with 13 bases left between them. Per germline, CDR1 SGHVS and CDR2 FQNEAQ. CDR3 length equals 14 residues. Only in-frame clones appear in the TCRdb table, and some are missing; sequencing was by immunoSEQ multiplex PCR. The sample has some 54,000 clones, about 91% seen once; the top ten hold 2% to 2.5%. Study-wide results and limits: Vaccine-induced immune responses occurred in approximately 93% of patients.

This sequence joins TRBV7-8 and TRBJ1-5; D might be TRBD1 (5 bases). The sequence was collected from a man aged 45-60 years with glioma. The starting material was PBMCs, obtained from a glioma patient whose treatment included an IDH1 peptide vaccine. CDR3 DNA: TGTGCCAGCAGCTTAGGAGCAGGGATGGGGCCCCAGCATTTT. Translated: CASSLGAGMGPQHF.